The rows below give T cell receptor beta chains drawn from one sample of a study of identical twins. Via MiXCR, TCRdb re-called the 5' RACE reads, giving one row per CDR3 protein. The repertoire includes around 550,000 distinct CDR3 sequences, over 12% of them detected once, and around 0.48% sits in the top ten. The data were also submitted as part of a second study, on yellow fever vaccine responses in identical twins.

Sequencing was carried out using CD4+ T cells sorted from blood. The origin of the receptors is a woman aged 18-30 years in good health. CDR3s include the opening cysteine and the closing phenylalanine or tryptophan. The D gene is left open where the match is weak. Rows may omit the clone size; those that give it use once, few, many or a size class.

cdr3_length	clone_size	d_call	v_call	j_call	cdr3_nt	cdr3_aa
16	-	TRBD1	TRBV5-1	TRBJ2-7	TGCGCCAGCAGCTTGGATGCTGGGACAGGGTTCTACGAGCAGTACTTC	CASSLDAGTGFYEQYF
13	-	-	TRBV7-9	TRBJ2-5	TGTGCCAGCAGCCCCCCCCCGGGAGAGACCCAGTACTTC	CASSPPPGETQYF
14	-	-	TRBV5-1	TRBJ2-5	TGCGCCAGCAGGGATACGGGGGACCAAGAGACCCAGTACTTC	CASRDTGDQETQYF
13	-	-	TRBV20-1	TRBJ1-2	TGCAGTGCTAGGAGGACAGCCAACTATGGCTACACCTTC	CSARRTANYGYTF
18	-	-	TRBV9	TRBJ2-3	TGTGCCAGCAGCGTAGGGCGAAGCGCACTAACAGGCACAGATACGCAGTATTTT	CASSVGRSALTGTDTQYF
14	-	TRBD2	TRBV5-1	TRBJ2-1	TGCGCCAGCAGCATAGCGGGACCTAACAATGAGCAGTTCTTC	CASSIAGPNNEQFF
18	few	TRBD1	TRBV28	TRBJ2-7	TGTGCCAGCAGTTTGTTGGGACAGGGATATGGGAGCTCCTACGAGCAGTACTTC	CASSLLGQGYGSSYEQYF
16	-	-	TRBV12-3/TRBV12-4	TRBJ2-1	TGTGCCAGCAGTCAGGACGGAACCCACTCCTACAATGAGCAGTTCTTC	CASSQDGTHSYNEQFF
15	few	-	TRBV14	TRBJ2-4	TGTGCCAGCAGCCATACATCGGGAGCCAAAAACATTCAGTACTTC	CASSHTSGAKNIQYF
13	-	TRBD1	TRBV7-8	TRBJ1-1	TGTGCCAGCAGCTTAAGGTTCCGTTGGGACAGGGATTTT	CASSLRFRWDRDF
17	-	-	TRBV4-1	TRBJ1-2	TGCGCCAGCAGCCAAGACCAGGGTCTTCTGTCTTTCTATGGCTACACCTTC	CASSQDQGLLSFYGYTF
15	-	TRBD1	TRBV7-3	TRBJ2-6	TGTGCCAGCAGCCGACAGGGAGCTGGGGCCAACGTCCTGACTTTC	CASSRQGAGANVLTF
15	-	-	TRBV11-2	TRBJ2-7	TGTGCCAGCAGCTTATGGGCAGGGGCCACCTACGAGCAGTACTTC	CASSLWAGATYEQYF
14	few	TRBD2	TRBV25-1	TRBJ2-1	TGTGCCAGCAGCTTAGCGGGGTACCACAATGAGCAGTTCTTC	CASSLAGYHNEQFF
17	few	TRBD1	TRBV5-1	TRBJ2-2	TGCGCCAGCAGCTTATCGGCGGGACAGGGGGCGTTCGGGGAGCTGTTTTTT	CASSLSAGQGAFGELFF
15	few	TRBD2	TRBV5-1	TRBJ2-7	TGCGCCAGCAGCTTGGTGTCGGGAGGGCCCTACGAGCAGTACTTC	CASSLVSGGPYEQYF
13	few	-	TRBV27	TRBJ1-2	TGTGCCAGCAGTTTAAACAGCTTCGCGGACTACACCTTC	CASSLNSFADYTF
14	-	TRBD1	TRBV12-3/TRBV12-4	TRBJ2-7	TGTGCCAGCAGTGTCCAGGGACAGGGGTACGAGCAGTACTTC	CASSVQGQGYEQYF
17	few	-	TRBV4-1	TRBJ2-1	TGCGCCAGCAGCCAAGTCCCCTGGGTGGGCCGGGGCAATGAGCAGTTCTTC	CASSQVPWVGRGNEQFF
14	-	TRBD1	TRBV9	TRBJ1-1	TGTGCCAGCAGCACCGGACAGGGGGTCACTGAAGCTTTCTTT	CASSTGQGVTEAFF
16	-	-	TRBV5-1	TRBJ2-3	TGCGCCAGCAGCACCCGGGCCCAGGCCCAGACAGATACGCAGTATTTT	CASSTRAQAQTDTQYF
15	few	-	TRBV6-1	TRBJ1-2	TGTGCCAGCAGTGAAGCGTTGCAGGATGCCTATGGCTACACCTTC	CASSEALQDAYGYTF
17	-	TRBD2	TRBV20-1	TRBJ2-5	TGCTGTGCTAGTGGACTAGCGGGAAGGGGCTGGAGGGAGACCCAGTACTTC	CCASGLAGRGWRETQYF
15	-	-	TRBV6-1	TRBJ1-2	TGTGCCAGCAGTGAAGTTATGGGAGGACCTTATGGCTACACCTTC	CASSEVMGGPYGYTF
15	-	-	TRBV5-5	TRBJ1-2	TGTGCCAGCAGCTCCGGCACGGTGGGCACCTATGGCTACACCTTC	CASSSGTVGTYGYTF
22	-	TRBD1	TRBV20-1	TRBJ2-1	TGCAGTGCTAGAGTTTACCTCGGACAGGGGCCGAAAACAGCGGATTTGCGCAATGAGCAGTTCTTC	CSARVYLGQGPKTADLRNEQFF
11	few	TRBD1	TRBV20-1	TRBJ1-1	TGCAGTGCTAAACAGGGGACCGAAGCTTTCTTT	CSAKQGTEAFF
13	-	-	TRBV25-1	TRBJ1-6	TGTGCCAGCAAACAGGGTCCTAATTCACCCCTCCACTTT	CASKQGPNSPLHF
13	-	-	TRBV24-1	TRBJ1-2	TGTGCCACCAGTGATGCGGGATTCTATGGCTACACCTTC	CATSDAGFYGYTF